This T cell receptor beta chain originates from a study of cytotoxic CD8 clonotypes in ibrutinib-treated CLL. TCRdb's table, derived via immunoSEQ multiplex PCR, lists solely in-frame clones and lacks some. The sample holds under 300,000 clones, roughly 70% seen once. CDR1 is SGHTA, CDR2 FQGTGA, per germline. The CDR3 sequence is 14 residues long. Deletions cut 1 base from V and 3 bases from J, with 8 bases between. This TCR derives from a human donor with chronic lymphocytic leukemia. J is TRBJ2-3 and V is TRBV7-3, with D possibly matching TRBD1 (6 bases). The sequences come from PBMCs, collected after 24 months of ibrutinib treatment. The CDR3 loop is CASSLNQGTDTQYF. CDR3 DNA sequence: TGTGCCAGCAGCTTAAACCAGGGGACAGATACGCAGTATTTT.